One sample yielded the 29 T cell receptor beta chains listed below, sequenced in a study of shared clonotypes between healthy human individuals. Selected positively for CCR7 and CD45RO-negative, naive CD8 cells excluded terminally differentiated effector memory CD45RA+ cells. The assay was immunoSEQ multiplex PCR, and TCRdb's table has in-frame clones only and misses some. This sample has about 2.2 million clones, with 90% to 95% found just once. Sequenced material: naive CD8+ T cells from PBMCs. The source is a man younger than 35 in good health. Some clones in this sample may be carry-over from other donors' samples.

J is TRBJ2-1 and V is TRBV10-3; no definite D call. The CDR3 covers 14 residues. Germline V gene data show CDR1 as ENHRY and CDR2 as SYGVKD. The V gene lost 3 bases and the J gene lost 5 bases, with 11 bases spanning the gap. The CDR3 DNA is TGTGCCATCAGTGATGATCCTCCCGACAATGAGCAGTTCTTC. It specifies CAISDDPPDNEQFF.

The chain combines TRBV2 with TRBJ1-2, with D tentatively TRBD1 (6 bases). This CDR3 comprises 18 residues. Per the germline V gene, CDR1 is SNHLY and CDR2 is FYNNEI. The germline V and J ends were trimmed by 2 bases and 5 bases, with 24 bases remaining between them. CDR3 sequence (DNA): TGTGCCAGCAGTGAATACCGGACAGTCGCCGGCCCGCATTATGGCTACACCTTC. Residues: CASSEYRTVAGPHYGYTF. Supplemented by reference TRBV2 and TRBJ1-2, the full variable domain reads EPEVTQTPSHQVTQMGQEVILRCVPISNHLYFYWYRQILGQKVEFLVSFYNNEISEKSEIFDDQFSVERPDGSNFTLKIRSTKLEDSAMYFCASSEYRTVAGPHYGYTFGSGTRLTVV.

The chain employs TRBV7-9 and TRBJ2-4, with TRBD1 matching 9 bases. CDR1 and CDR2 from the germline V gene are SEHNR and FQNEAQ (reference sequence). The CDR3 has 17 residues. V shed 5 bases and J 0 bases; nucleotides not matched to a gene: 8. CDR3 protein: CASSLPQGALAKNIQYF. The CDR3 nucleotides are TGTGCCAGCAGCCTTCCACAGGGGGCTTTAGCCAAAAACATTCAGTACTTC.

The chain employs TRBV11-2 and TRBJ2-6, with 8 nucleotides matching TRBD1. The germline V gene has CDR1 SGHAT and CDR2 FQNNGV. V gave up 5 bases and J gave up 4 bases; unmatched junction bases: 7. The CDR3 runs to 16 residues. In DNA, the CDR3 is TGTGCCAGCAGCCCCGGACAGGGTGTGGGGGCCAACGTCCTGACTTTC. Residues: CASSPGQGVGANVLTF.

The chain employs TRBV7-9 and TRBJ1-2, with D hard to call. Germline CDR1 and CDR2: SEHNR and FQNEAQ (reference sequence). V shed 2 bases and J shed 6 bases, with 13 bases lying between them. CDR3 length: 14 amino acids. The CDR3 loop is CASSLINSGHGYTF. CDR3 DNA sequence: TGTGCCAGCAGCTTAATTAATTCTGGTCATGGCTACACCTTC.

The rearrangement uses TRBV10-3 and TRBJ2-7, with a possible D match to TRBD1 (5 bases). Germline-derived CDR1 and CDR2 are ENHRY and SYGVKD. Trimming left V 6 bases short and J 6 bases short, with 15 bases between. The CDR3 totals 13 residues. The CDR3 sequence: CAISDSPMGEQYF. CDR3 in DNA: TGTGCCATCAGCGACAGCCCGATGGGCGAGCAGTACTTC.

This sequence joins TRBV5-6 and TRBJ1-1, with D perhaps TRBD1 (5 bases). V lost 4 bases and J 0 bases, leaving 22 bases between the germline ends. The CDR3 loop spans 18 amino acids. Per the germline V gene, CDR1 is SGHDT and CDR2 is YYEEEE. The CDR3 region is CASSPSREGRKVNTEAFF. Here the CDR3 DNA reads TGTGCCAGCAGCCCATCCCGAGAGGGACGGAAAGTGAACACTGAAGCTTTCTTT.

The V call is TRBV27, the J call TRBJ2-2; 7 bases are shared with TRBD2. This CDR3 has 14 amino acids. The ends lost 6 bases at V and 0 bases at J; junction bases unmatched: 1. The germline CDR1 and CDR2 sequences are MNHEY and SMNVEV (reference sequence). The CDR3 here is CASRSGANTGELFF. The CDR3 nucleotides are TGTGCCAGCAGAAGCGGGGCGAACACCGGGGAGCTGTTTTTT.

The rearrangement links TRBV11-3 to TRBJ2-5; TRBD2 might be the D (6 bases). Germline CDR1 is SGHNT and CDR2 is YENEEA. This CDR3 spans 15 amino acids. V lost 4 bases and J 5 bases, leaving 17 bases between the germline ends. In nucleotides, the CDR3 is TGTGCCAGCAGCTCGATCCGGGACTCGTGGGAGACCCAGTACTTC. This encodes CASSSIRDSWETQYF.

In this sample, this clone turned up once. This chain links TRBV7-3 with TRBJ1-5; D call uncertain. Deletions cut 3 bases from V and 2 bases from J, with 5 bases between. This CDR3 is 13 amino acids long. CDR1 is SGHTA, CDR2 FQGTGA, per germline. CDR3 residues: CASSFGGNQPQHF. The CDR3, as DNA: TGTGCCAGCAGCTTTGGCGGCAATCAGCCCCAGCATTTT. Together with reference TRBV7-3 and TRBJ1-5, the CDR3 gives the full variable domain: GAGVSQTPSNKVTEKGKYVELRCDPISGHTALYWYRQSLGQGPEFLIYFQGTGAADDSGLPNDRFFAVRPEGSVSTLKIQRTERGDSAVYLCASSFGGNQPQHFGDGTRLSIL.

The chain employs TRBV4-1 and TRBJ2-7, with 9 bases aligning to TRBD1. V was pared by 0 bases and J by 3 bases, with 6 bases of the junction left unmatched. CDR1 is MGHRA and CDR2 is YSYEKL in the germline V gene. CDR3 length: 16 amino acids. In nucleotides, the CDR3 is TGCGCCAGCAGCCAAGATCTCGGGACAGGGAACTACGAGCAGTACTTC. This codes for CASSQDLGTGNYEQYF.

The rearrangement joins TRBV28 to TRBJ1-4; D not resolved. Per the germline V gene, CDR1 is MDHEN and CDR2 is SYDVKM. This CDR3 spans 12 amino acids. V was cut by 2 bases and J by 8 bases, with 6 bases left in between. For the CDR3, the DNA is TGTGCCAGCAGTTTACCTCAAGAAAAACTGTTTTTT. It is translated as CASSLPQEKLFF.

The chain combines TRBV7-8 with TRBJ1-5; D is possibly TRBD1 (6 bases). CDR1 and CDR2 from the germline V gene are SGHVS and FQNEAQ. V was shortened by 5 bases and J by 5 bases, with 16 bases between the two germline ends. The CDR3 sequence is 15 residues long. The CDR3 DNA reads TGTGCCAGCAGCCCTGGACAGACTCTTGATCAGCCCCAGCATTTT. This gives the protein CASSPGQTLDQPQHF.

The chain recombines TRBV30 with TRBJ1-1, with D possibly being TRBD1 (5 bases). With 3 bases removed from V and 5 bases from J, the gap between germline ends came to 19 bases. Germline values: CDR1 GTSNPN, CDR2 SVGIG (reference sequence). CDR3 length: 15 residues. CDR3 in amino acids: CAWRVGRVVGTEAFF. As DNA, the CDR3 is TGTGCCTGGAGGGTGGGACGCGTAGTCGGAACTGAAGCTTTCTTT. The whole variable domain, filled in from reference TRBV30 and TRBJ1-1, reads SQTIHQWPATLVQPVGSPLSLECTVEGTSNPNLYWYRQAAGRGLQLLFYSVGIGQISSEVPQNLSASRPQDRQFILSSKKLLLSDSGFYLCAWRVGRVVGTEAFFGQGTRLTVV.

The V and J genes are TRBV28 and TRBJ2-7, with D perhaps matching TRBD2 (7 bases). The CDR3 length is 13 residues. CDR1 is MDHEN, CDR2 SYDVKM, per germline. Between the trimmed V and J ends, which lost 7 bases and 4 bases, there was a span of 14 bases. CDR3 protein: CASNRGRAYEQYF. The CDR3 coding sequence is TGTGCCAGCAATAGGGGGAGGGCGTACGAGCAGTACTTC.

The J gene is TRBJ2-5, the V gene TRBV27; 8 nucleotides match TRBD1. The CDR3 spans 13 residues. The V segment lost 5 bases and the J segment 5 bases; nucleotides outside the gene matches: 4. Germline V gives CDR1 MNHEY, CDR2 SMNVEV (reference sequence). This CDR3 is CASSVDREETQYF. Here the CDR3 DNA reads TGTGCCAGCAGTGTGGACAGGGAGGAGACCCAGTACTTC.

This chain links TRBV5-4 with TRBJ2-7, with a tentative D call TRBD1 (6 bases). CDR1 is SGHNT, CDR2 YYREEE, per germline (reference sequence). V was pared by 3 bases and J by 6 bases, with 13 bases between. This CDR3 has 13 residues. The CDR3 bases are TGTGCCAGCAGCTCCCGGCCAGGGGCCGAGCAGTACTTC. It translates to CASSSRPGAEQYF.

J is TRBJ2-7 and V is TRBV6-1; 10 nucleotides line up with TRBD2. From germline, CDR1 is MNHNS and CDR2 SASEGT. The CDR3 spans 15 residues. The ends lost 3 bases at V and 3 bases at J; junction bases unmatched: 5. The DNA of the CDR3 is TGTGCCAGCAGTGATAGGGCTAGCGGGAGCTACGAGCAGTACTTC. It yields the protein CASSDRASGSYEQYF.

The chain links TRBV2 to TRBJ2-2, with 8 bases matching TRBD1. Germline V CDR1 and CDR2: SNHLY, FYNNEI. With 4 bases clipped from V and 2 bases from J, the junction kept 9 bases outside the gene matches. CDR3 length equals 17 residues. Here the CDR3 reads CASSVFSQGANTGELFF. CDR3 coding DNA: TGTGCCAGCAGTGTTTTCTCCCAGGGGGCCAACACCGGGGAGCTGTTTTTT.

This clone was detected only a few times. The genes are TRBV7-7 and TRBJ2-1, with 9 bases that match TRBD2. The CDR3 runs to 14 residues. Germline-derived CDR1 and CDR2 are SSHAT and FNYEAQ (reference sequence). The V and J ends lost 5 bases and 6 bases, in that order; junction bases with no gene match: 5. CDR3 region: CASSRGAGGNEQFF. The CDR3 nucleotides are TGTGCCAGCAGCCGAGGAGCGGGAGGCAATGAGCAGTTCTTC.

The genes are TRBV6-1 and TRBJ2-7; TRBD2 is a possible D gene (5 bases). CDR1 and CDR2 (germline): MNHNS, SASEGT. The V end was cut by 4 bases, the J end by 0 bases, with 13 bases between. This CDR3 comprises 15 residues. The CDR3 spells CASSAEISGSYEQYF. CDR3 nucleotide sequence: TGTGCCAGCAGTGCCGAAATAAGCGGCTCCTACGAGCAGTACTTC.

The rearrangement joins TRBV27 to TRBJ2-1; 7 nucleotides line up with TRBD1. Trimming at V came to 5 bases and at J to 0 bases, leaving 4 bases not matched to a gene. CDR1 is MNHEY and CDR2 is SMNVEV in the germline V gene (reference sequence). CDR3 size: 15 residues. CDR3 residues: CASSVGGNSYNEQFF. The CDR3 DNA reads TGTGCCAGCAGTGTAGGGGGCAACTCCTACAATGAGCAGTTCTTC.

Note on this clone: The identical CDR3 is also encoded by other nucleotide sequences in the sample. The gene calls are TRBV29-1 and TRBJ2-2; D possibly uses TRBD1 or TRBD2 (5 bases each). This CDR3 spans 12 amino acids. Germline V CDR1 and CDR2: SQVTM, ANQGSEA. Trimming removed 6 bases from V and 5 bases from J, with 10 bases in between. This CDR3 reads CSVLGETGELFF. CDR3 nucleotides: TGCAGCGTGCTGGGGGAAACCGGGGAGCTGTTTTTT.

The V and J genes are TRBV6-5 and TRBJ1-1, with D tentatively TRBD1 (5 bases). The CDR3 has 14 residues. V was pared by 5 bases and J by 0 bases, with 10 bases between. The V gene's germline CDR1 is MNHEY and CDR2 SVGAGI. CDR3: CASSEGVVNTEAFF. CDR3 DNA sequence: TGTGCCAGCAGTGAAGGGGTCGTGAACACTGAAGCTTTCTTT.

The chain employs TRBV4-1 and TRBJ2-7; 13 nucleotides agree with TRBD2. V lost 5 bases to trimming and J lost 2 bases; unmatched junction nucleotides: 3. Germline-derived CDR1 and CDR2 are MGHRA and YSYEKL. The CDR3 covers 15 residues. The CDR3 sequence is CASSGGLAGTYEQYF. The CDR3 nucleotides are TGCGCCAGCAGCGGGGGACTAGCGGGAACCTACGAGCAGTACTTC.

The chain uses TRBV7-3 and TRBJ1-2; 7 nucleotides line up with TRBD1. In germline, CDR1 is SGHTA, CDR2 FQGTGA. The V gene end was trimmed by 0 bases and the J gene end by 5 bases; junction bases not matched to a gene: 9. The length of the CDR3 is 16 residues. CDR3 amino acids: CASSLTIDRVLYGYTF. The CDR3 nucleotides read TGTGCCAGCAGCTTAACCATTGACAGGGTCTTATATGGCTACACCTTC. The full variable domain, in which reference TRBV7-3 and TRBJ1-2 provide the parts outside the CDR3, is GAGVSQTPSNKVTEKGKYVELRCDPISGHTALYWYRQSLGQGPEFLIYFQGTGAADDSGLPNDRFFAVRPEGSVSTLKIQRTERGDSAVYLCASSLTIDRVLYGYTFGSGTRLTVV.

The gene calls are TRBV7-8 and TRBJ1-4, with D unclear. From germline, CDR1 is SGHVS and CDR2 FQNEAQ. V lost 2 bases, J lost 8 bases, and 6 bases lay in between. The CDR3 has 12 amino acids. The CDR3 is CASSLMDEKLFF. CDR3 bases: TGTGCCAGCAGCTTAATGGACGAAAAACTGTTTTTT.

The rearrangement joins TRBV7-3 to TRBJ1-2; D may be TRBD1 (6 bases). V gave up 5 bases and J gave up 3 bases, with 10 bases separating them. CDR1 is SGHTA, CDR2 FQGTGA, per germline. CDR3 length: 13 residues. CDR3 region: CASSQGSDYGYTF. CDR3 sequence (DNA): TGTGCCAGCAGCCAGGGGTCCGACTATGGCTACACCTTC.

The chain has TRBV7-9 and TRBJ1-4, with 7 bases lining up with TRBD1. Germline V gene data show CDR1 as SEHNR and CDR2 as FQNEAQ (reference sequence). Losses at the gene ends were 1 base for V and 7 bases for J; bases not matched to a gene: 3. The CDR3 is made up of 14 amino acids. The CDR3: CASSLGQGSEKLFF. In DNA, the CDR3 is TGTGCCAGCAGCTTAGGACAGGGATCTGAAAAACTGTTTTTT.